The rows below give T cell receptor beta chains drawn from one sample of a study of shared clonotypes between healthy human individuals. The protocol was immunoSEQ multiplex PCR, while the TCRdb copy is restricted to in-frame clones and leaves out a portion. The sample shows roughly 700,000 clones, roughly 70% of them seen only once. Sequencing was done on a sample of memory CD4+ T cells sorted from blood. The receptor source for this set is a woman aged 30 to 39 in good health. The CDR3 runs from the conserved cysteine through the conserved F or W. D genes are given only for firm matches. The listing skips clone size in some rows; elsewhere it reads once, few, many or a size class.

d_call j_call clone_size v_call cdr3_aa cdr3_nt
NA TRBJ1-2 NA TRBV28 CASIADRPYGYTF TGTGCCAGCATAGCCGACAGGCCCTATGGCTACACCTTC
NA TRBJ2-7 NA TRBV4-1 CASSQVRGSYEQYF TGCGCCAGCAGCCAAGTCCGGGGATCCTACGAGCAGTACTTC
TRBD2 TRBJ2-5 NA TRBV6-1 CASSGPWDSGSKTQYF TGTGCCAGCAGTGGACCCTGGGATAGCGGGAGCAAGACCCAGTACTTC
TRBD2 TRBJ2-3 NA TRBV30 CAWSVGTSEVDTQYF TGTGCCTGGAGTGTAGGCACTAGCGAGGTAGATACGCAGTATTTT
NA TRBJ2-5 NA TRBV2 CASSDDRTYQETQYF TGTGCCAGCAGTGACGACAGGACGTACCAAGAGACCCAGTACTTC
NA TRBJ2-7 NA TRBV28 CAILGPASDEQYF TGTGCCATCCTAGGGCCAGCTTCCGACGAGCAGTACTTC
TRBD1 TRBJ1-4 NA TRBV6-1 CASSEYWRDRAYEKLFF TGTGCCAGCAGTGAATATTGGAGGGACAGGGCTTATGAAAAACTGTTTTTT
NA TRBJ2-7 NA TRBV19 CASSSADPSSYEQYF TGTGCCAGTAGTTCGGCGGACCCGAGCTCCTACGAGCAGTACTTC
NA TRBJ2-6 few TRBV5-5 CASSLRVVTISSGANVLTF TGTGCCAGCAGCTTGCGGGTAGTGACAATTAGTTCTGGGGCCAACGTCCTGACTTTC
NA TRBJ2-5 NA TRBV5-4 CASGLQETQYF TGTGCCAGCGGACTGCAAGAGACCCAGTACTTC
TRBD1 TRBJ1-4 NA TRBV28 CASSFYRGEKLFF TGTGCCAGCAGTTTTTACAGGGGGGAAAAACTGTTTTTT
NA TRBJ1-2 few TRBV28 CASSFGRDGYTF TGTGCCAGCAGTTTCGGCAGGGACGGCTACACCTTC
NA TRBJ1-2 many TRBV11-2 CASSFSRGASYGYTF TGTGCCAGCAGCTTCTCACGGGGGGCAAGCTATGGCTACACCTTC
NA TRBJ2-2 NA TRBV7-6 CASSLDSFTGELFF TGTGCCAGCAGCCTGGACAGTTTCACCGGGGAGCTGTTTTTT
NA TRBJ1-2 NA TRBV5-4 CASSLDGRADYGYTF TGTGCCAGCAGCTTGGATGGCAGGGCAGACTATGGCTACACCTTC
NA TRBJ1-2 NA TRBV28 CASSLGGARVYGYTF TGTGCCAGCAGTTTAGGAGGGGCGCGGGTCTATGGCTACACCTTC
TRBD1 TRBJ1-3 NA TRBV2 CASSFSTGGNTIYF TGTGCCAGCAGTTTCTCGACAGGGGGAAACACCATATATTTT
NA TRBJ2-7 NA TRBV7-9 CASSPSLGHIYEQYF TGTGCCAGCAGCCCCTCGTTGGGACATATCTACGAGCAGTACTTC
NA TRBJ2-3 few TRBV2 CASSDEWGHTQYF TGTGCCAGCAGTGATGAGTGGGGACATACGCAGTATTTT
TRBD2 TRBJ2-7 NA TRBV7-2 CASSSSGTSGSVYEQYF TGTGCCAGCAGCTCATCCGGGACTAGCGGGAGCGTGTACGAGCAGTACTTC
TRBD1 TRBJ2-2 NA TRBV6-6 CASSSGQGTGELFF TGTGCCAGCAGTTCGGGACAGGGGACCGGGGAGCTGTTTTTT
NA TRBJ1-3 few TRBV11-2 CASSLDPGLGNTIYF TGTGCCAGCAGCTTAGATCCAGGGTTGGGAAACACCATATATTTT
NA TRBJ2-1 few TRBV5-1 CASSLASGAYNEQFF TGCGCCAGCAGCTTGGCCTCGGGGGCGTACAATGAGCAGTTCTTC
NA TRBJ2-5 NA TRBV5-1 CASSLLSGTQETQYF TGCGCCAGCAGCTTGCTGTCAGGGACCCAAGAGACCCAGTACTTC
TRBD2 TRBJ2-1 NA TRBV7-2 CASSFQRDSYNEQFF TGTGCCAGCAGCTTCCAGCGGGATTCCTACAATGAGCAGTTCTTC
TRBD1 TRBJ2-7 NA TRBV6-6 CASSYTNRGGFEQYF TGTGCCAGCAGTTACACAAACAGGGGCGGGTTCGAGCAGTACTTC
NA TRBJ2-1 once TRBV25-1 CASSESLTGHRIYNEQFF TGTGCCAGCAGTGAATCATTGACGGGCCACAGGATCTACAATGAGCAGTTCTTC
NA TRBJ2-3 NA TRBV11-3 CASSLGGFGTTDTQYF TGTGCCAGCAGCTTAGGAGGCTTCGGGACAACAGATACGCAGTATTTT
NA TRBJ1-3 few TRBV28 CASRRQSSGNTIYF TGTGCCAGCAGACGTCAGAGCTCTGGAAACACCATATATTTT
TRBD1 TRBJ2-7 NA TRBV29-1 CSVRTGSYEQYF TGCAGCGTTCGGACAGGGTCCTACGAGCAGTACTTC
NA TRBJ2-1 NA TRBV5-8 CASSFEQDFSYNEQFF TGTGCCAGCAGCTTTGAACAGGATTTCTCCTACAATGAGCAGTTCTTC
NA TRBJ2-7 NA TRBV28 CASSGRDVSSYEQYF TGTGCCAGCAGCGGACGGGACGTTAGCTCCTACGAGCAGTACTTC
NA TRBJ1-1 NA TRBV28 CARLRDTEAFF TGTGCCAGATTACGGGACACTGAAGCTTTCTTT
TRBD2 TRBJ2-1 NA TRBV7-3 CASSLLDPRLAAYNEQFF TGTGCCAGCAGCTTACTTGACCCCCGACTAGCGGCTTACAATGAGCAGTTCTTC
NA TRBJ2-7 NA TRBV5-1 CASSLASRDEQYF TGCGCCAGCAGCTTGGCTAGCAGGGACGAGCAGTACTTC
TRBD2 TRBJ2-1 few TRBV28 CASSLPSGRLWQPYNEQFF TGTGCCAGCAGTTTACCTAGCGGGAGGCTCTGGCAGCCCTACAATGAGCAGTTCTTC
TRBD2 TRBJ2-3 NA TRBV7-8 CASSPTLSGMRGSDTQYF TGTGCCAGCAGCCCTACTCTGAGCGGGATGAGAGGTTCAGATACGCAGTATTTT
NA TRBJ1-6 NA TRBV6-5 CASSSRRASSPLHF TGTGCCAGCAGCTCCAGGAGGGCCAGCTCACCCCTCCACTTT
NA TRBJ2-2 NA TRBV19 CASSRFTGTDNTGELFF TGTGCCAGTAGTCGATTTACCGGGACGGACAACACCGGGGAGCTGTTTTTT
NA TRBJ1-2 NA TRBV28 CASSFGTIGYTF TGTGCCAGCAGTTTTGGTACAATTGGCTACACCTTC
TRBD2 TRBJ2-7 few TRBV14 CASSTQSGRTYEQYF TGTGCCAGCAGCACACAAAGCGGGAGAACCTACGAGCAGTACTTC
TRBD1 TRBJ2-5 NA TRBV5-1 CASRPRQGSGETQYF TGCGCCAGCAGACCCCGACAGGGATCGGGAGAGACCCAGTACTTC
NA TRBJ2-1 NA TRBV7-9 CASSLGGKSSYNEQFF TGTGCCAGCAGCTTAGGGGGGAAGAGCTCCTACAATGAGCAGTTCTTC
NA TRBJ1-2 NA TRBV25-1 CASSDHRRGYGYTF TGTGCCAGCAGTGATCATCGACGGGGCTATGGCTACACCTTC
NA TRBJ1-3 few TRBV11-2 CASSDGGANTIYF TGTGCCAGCAGCGACGGAGGGGCGAACACCATATATTTT
NA TRBJ1-5 NA TRBV6-6 CASSLGESNQPQHF TGTGCCAGCAGTCTTGGAGAGAGCAATCAGCCCCAGCATTTT
NA TRBJ2-1 NA TRBV12-5 CASGLQGNVRQFF TGTGCTAGTGGCCTGCAGGGGAACGTGCGGCAGTTCTTC
NA TRBJ1-2 NA TRBV28 CASSPHRLGYTF TGTGCCAGCAGTCCCCACCGCCTTGGCTACACCTTC
TRBD1 TRBJ2-4 NA TRBV15 CATSEGQGDIQYF TGTGCCACCAGCGAAGGACAGGGAGACATTCAGTACTTC
TRBD1 TRBJ2-5 NA TRBV4-1 CASSQEFQGQGVKQTQYF TGCGCCAGCAGCCAAGAATTTCAAGGGCAGGGGGTAAAACAGACCCAGTACTTC
NA TRBJ1-2 NA TRBV11-2 CASSWNPGPKNGYTF TGTGCCAGCAGTTGGAACCCGGGACCCAAGAATGGCTACACCTTC
NA TRBJ1-5 NA TRBV7-2 CASSLEALSNQPQHF TGTGCCAGCAGCTTAGAAGCGCTTAGCAATCAGCCCCAGCATTTT
NA TRBJ1-1 NA TRBV10-2 CASSDGGSVEAFF TGCGCCAGCAGTGATGGGGGGTCGGTTGAAGCTTTCTTT
TRBD2 TRBJ2-3 NA TRBV9 CASSVGGSTDTQYF TGTGCCAGCAGCGTGGGGGGGTCCACAGATACGCAGTATTTT
NA TRBJ2-7 NA TRBV18 CASSLSGSSYEQYF TGTGCCAGCTCACTTTCAGGGAGCTCCTACGAGCAGTACTTC
NA TRBJ2-1 once TRBV9 CASSVGGYSYNEQFF TGTGCCAGCAGCGTCGGGGGCTACTCCTACAATGAGCAGTTCTTC
NA TRBJ2-3 NA TRBV5-1 CASSLGTGIRTDTQYF TGCGCCAGCAGCTTGGGGACGGGCATTAGAACAGATACGCAGTATTTT
TRBD1 TRBJ1-2 NA TRBV29-1 CSVAPQQGRGYTF TGCAGCGTTGCTCCCCAACAGGGGAGGGGCTACACCTTC